This T cell receptor (beta chain) was identified during a study of blood T cells in healthy people across ages. This clonotype has a handful of counts. Primers used in a second PCR of about 7 to 12 cycles were a sample-barcoded 5' primer and a J-beta primer mix. TCRdb re-called the 5' RACE reads with MiXCR, one entry per CDR3 protein. The sample yields some 760,000 distinct CDR3 sequences, 25% seen once. These data also formed part of another study, on T cells of mothers and their children. That report adds: Samples came from a few healthy Caucasian mothers and their six children.

The sequence was obtained from a boy younger than 18 in good health. Sequencing used blood.

In DNA, the CDR3 is TGTGCCAGCAGCGTAGGATGGACTAGTAGCACCGGGGAGCTGTTTTTT. Encoded protein: CASSVGWTSSTGELFF. The rearrangement joins TRBV9 to TRBJ2-2; TRBD2 matches 7 bases. Per germline, CDR1 SGDLS and CDR2 YYNGEE. The V segment lost 0 bases and the J segment 4 bases; nucleotides outside the gene matches: 6. The CDR3 covers 16 residues.